This TCR beta chain derives from a study of blood T cell repertoires in COVID-19. For the study at large: Some COVID-19 samples were acute and others convalescent; all came from the United States, Italy and Spain.

With V trimmed by 2 bases and J by 5 bases, 10 bases remained unmatched. The CDR3 runs to 16 residues. Germline lookup yields CDR1 SGDLS and CDR2 YYNGEE. Methods used by the authors: Using reference gene primer amplification, nucleated cell counts were estimated. The method was immunoSEQ multiplex PCR; TCRdb's version includes in-frame clones alone and lacks a portion of them. V, J and clone size reflect that table, while D and trimming were determined from the DNA. The sample includes about 250,000 clones, roughly 87% of them seen just once. The rearrangement joins TRBV9 to TRBJ1-1; TRBD1 matches at 9 bases. The sample comprised peripheral blood. This TCR was sampled from a woman in her thirties or forties who had recovered from COVID-19. The CDR3 region has the DNA TGTGCCAGCAGCGTGGCGGGAGGACAGGGGAGAACTGAAGCTTTCTTT. This encodes CASSVAGGQGRTEAFF. The entire variable domain, with the rest obtained from reference TRBV9 and TRBJ1-1, is as follows: DSGVTQTPKHLITATGQRVTLRCSPRSGDLSVYWYQQSLDQGLQFLIQYYNGEERAKGNILERFSAQQFPDLHSELNLSSLELGDSALYFCASSVAGGQGRTEAFFGQGTRLTVV.